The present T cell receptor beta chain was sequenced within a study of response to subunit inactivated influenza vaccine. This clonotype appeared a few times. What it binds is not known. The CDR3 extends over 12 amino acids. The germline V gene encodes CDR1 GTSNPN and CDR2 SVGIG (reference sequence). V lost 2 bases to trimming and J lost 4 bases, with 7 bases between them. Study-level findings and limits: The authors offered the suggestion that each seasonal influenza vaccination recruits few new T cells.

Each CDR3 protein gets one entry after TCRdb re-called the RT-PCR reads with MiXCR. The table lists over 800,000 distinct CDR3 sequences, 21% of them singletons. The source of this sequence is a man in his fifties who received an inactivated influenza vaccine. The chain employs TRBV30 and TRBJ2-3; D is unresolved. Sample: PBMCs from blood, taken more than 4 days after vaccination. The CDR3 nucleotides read TGTGCCTGGAGTTATCAGTCAGATACGCAGTATTTT. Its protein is CAWSYQSDTQYF.